A single sample gave rise to the 23 T cell receptor beta chains below, sequenced in a study of OX40 agonist ivuxolimab in advanced cancers. Clones were sequenced by immunoSEQ multiplex PCR, and TCRdb holds only the in-frame ones, with some missing. The sample has about 77,000 clones; 85% to 90% are singletons. Sequencing used CD4+ or CD8+ T cells sorted from blood, obtained in a trial of the OX40 agonist ivuxolimab. These receptors all stem from an adult with an advanced solid tumor such as melanoma, head and neck, liver or kidney cancer.

V usage is TRBV7-2 and J usage is TRBJ1-2; D is undetermined. V shed 6 bases and J shed 0 bases, with 11 bases lying between them. This CDR3 is 14 amino acids long. Germline CDR1 reads SGHTA; CDR2 reads FQGNSA. In nucleotides, the CDR3 is TGTGCCAGCAGTCGGGGTTGGTCTAACTATGGCTACACCTTC. Its protein is CASSRGWSNYGYTF.

The gene calls are TRBV11-2 and TRBJ2-7; 8 positions match TRBD2. There are 14 residues in the CDR3. CDR1 and CDR2 (germline): SGHAT, FQNNGV. The CDR3 DNA is TGTGCTGGCAGCGGGGGACCCTTCCCTGGCGAGCAGTACTTC. The encoded protein is CAGSGGPFPGEQYF.

This chain joins TRBV4-1 and TRBJ1-2; D uncertain. Germline loops: CDR1 MGHRA, CDR2 YSYEKL. Trimming removed 6 bases from V and 4 bases from J, with 15 bases in between. The CDR3 has 14 residues. The CDR3 nucleotides read TGCGCCAGCAGTCCTAACCCTATGTCCTATGGCTACACCTTC. This codes for CASSPNPMSYGYTF.

The chain joins TRBV5-4 to TRBJ2-3; 10 nucleotides match TRBD1. There are 16 residues in the CDR3. Trimming cost V 0 bases and J 2 bases; bases outside gene matches: 3. CDR1 and CDR2 (germline): SGHNT, YYREEE (reference sequence). The CDR3 bases are TGTGCCAGCAGCTTGGGGGGACAGGGGCTCACAGATACGCAGTATTTT. This encodes CASSLGGQGLTDTQYF.

The chain couples TRBV7-6 to TRBJ2-7; the D gene is possibly TRBD1 (6 bases). V lost 1 base, J lost 1 base, and 14 bases lay in between. In germline, CDR1 is SGHVS, CDR2 FNYEAQ. The CDR3 contains 16 residues. The CDR3, as DNA: TGTGCCAGCAGCTTAGGTAGTACAGGGTCTTCCTACGAGCAGTACTTC. Its protein product is CASSLGSTGSSYEQYF.

V gene TRBV27 combines with J gene TRBJ2-7, with 11 bases identical to TRBD2. There are 16 residues in the CDR3. The germline CDR1 and CDR2 sequences are MNHEY and SMNVEV (reference sequence). V lost 6 bases and J lost 0; bases outside the gene matches: 7. The CDR3: CASRRTGLAASYEQYF. The DNA of the CDR3 is TGTGCCAGCAGGCGCACGGGACTAGCGGCCTCCTACGAGCAGTACTTC.

The chain carries TRBV16 and TRBJ1-4, with 10 bases that match TRBD1. Germline V lookup: CDR1 KGHSY, CDR2 FQNENV. After removal of 0 bases from V and 6 bases from J, the junction contained 1 base not matched to a gene. CDR3 size: 15 residues. The CDR3 protein is CASSQSGTGDEKLFF. CDR3 DNA sequence: TGTGCCAGCAGCCAATCCGGGACAGGGGATGAAAAACTGTTTTTT.

The chain recombines TRBV4-1 with TRBJ1-6; TRBD1 agrees at 8 bases. This CDR3 contains 19 residues. CDR1 MGHRA and CDR2 YSYEKL come from the germline V gene. With V trimmed by 5 bases and J by 0 bases, 12 bases remained unmatched. In DNA form, the CDR3 reads TGCGCCAGCAGCTTAATCCCGGGACAGGTGAGCTCCTATAATTCACCCCTCCACTTT. Translation: CASSLIPGQVSSYNSPLHF.

This sequence joins TRBV6-5 and TRBJ2-7; the D call may be TRBD1 or TRBD2 (5 bases each). Germline V gives CDR1 MNHEY, CDR2 SVGAGI. The CDR3 runs 13 residues. The V end lost 6 bases, the J end lost 1 base, and 10 bases lay between the germline ends. The chain's CDR3 is CASRTGASYEQYF. Here the CDR3 DNA reads TGTGCCAGCAGAACCGGGGCTTCCTACGAGCAGTACTTC.

V gene TRBV6-6 combines with J gene TRBJ2-7; TRBD2 matches at 7 bases. Germline V lookup: CDR1 MNHNY, CDR2 SVGAGI (reference sequence). J was trimmed by 5 bases and V by 9 bases; bases with no gene match: 4. CDR3 length: 11 amino acids. The CDR3: CASRGDHEQYF. The CDR3, as DNA: TGTGCCAGTCGGGGGGATCACGAGCAGTACTTC.

For the CDR3, the DNA is TGTGCCAGCAGCCCCCGGGCCTCCTCCTATGGCTACACCTTC. Its translation: CASSPRASSYGYTF. This chain connects TRBV5-8 to TRBJ1-2; D unresolved. V was clipped by 4 bases and J by 4 bases, with 14 bases between them. Germline values: CDR1 SGHTS, CDR2 YDEGEE. This CDR3 comprises 14 residues.

The chain recombines TRBV5-1 with TRBJ1-4; tentatively, D is TRBD1 (6 bases). The CDR3 is 15 residues long. V lost 4 bases to trimming and J lost 8 bases, with 18 bases between them. Germline-derived CDR1 and CDR2 are SGHRS and YFSETQ. This chain's CDR3 is CASSLGTTLGEKLFF. The CDR3 DNA follows: TGCGCCAGCAGCCTAGGGACAACCCTAGGGGAAAAACTGTTTTTT.

The chain combines TRBV5-1 with TRBJ1-2, with 8 nucleotides matching TRBD1. CDR1 is SGHRS and CDR2 is YFSETQ in the germline V gene. This CDR3 has 13 amino acids. Losses at the gene ends were 1 base for V and 8 bases for J; bases not matched to a gene: 4. The CDR3 nucleotides are TGCGCCAGCAGCTTGCAGGGGGCGAAAGGCTACACCTTC. Protein sequence: CASSLQGAKGYTF.

The chain links TRBV5-8 to TRBJ1-5, with D unclear. From germline, CDR1 is SGHTS and CDR2 YDEGEE. The CDR3 spans 14 residues. Trimming pared 3 bases from V and 1 base from J, leaving 8 bases between. The CDR3 nucleotides read TGTGCCAGCAGCTCTTACATAAGCAATCAGCCCCAGCATTTT. It yields the protein CASSSYISNQPQHF.

This sequence joins TRBV5-4 and TRBJ1-1; D is unclear. The CDR3 covers 15 residues. Germline V lookup: CDR1 SGHNT, CDR2 YYREEE (reference sequence). The V end was cut by 5 bases, the J end by 7 bases, with 21 bases between. The CDR3 nucleotides are TGTGCCAGCAGTCGTCCCCCCGGGAGGGTTGGTGAAGCTTTCTTT. This translates into CASSRPPGRVGEAFF.

The gene calls are TRBV15 and TRBJ2-1; no firm D call. Trimming left V 4 bases short and J 13 bases short, with 11 bases between. The CDR3 runs 11 residues. Germline CDR1 and CDR2: LNHNV and YYDKDF (reference sequence). For the CDR3, the DNA is TGTGCCACCAGCAACCGGTTTGTTCAGTTCTTC. Protein: CATSNRFVQFF.

The chain uses TRBV5-1 and TRBJ2-4; 9 positions agree with TRBD1. V gave up 4 bases and J gave up 6 bases; unmatched junction bases: 2. The CDR3 runs 13 residues. From germline, CDR1 is SGHRS and CDR2 YFSETQ. DNA for the CDR3: TGCGCCAGCAGCCTGACAGGGGGAAACATTCAGTACTTC. Translation: CASSLTGGNIQYF.

The rearrangement links TRBV28 to TRBJ1-2, with TRBD1 as a possible D gene (5 bases). Deletions cut 5 bases from V and 4 bases from J, with 20 bases between. The germline V gene has CDR1 MDHEN and CDR2 SYDVKM. The CDR3 has 16 amino acids. CDR3 in amino acids: CASSRKGREGSYGYTF. The CDR3 bases are TGTGCCAGCAGTAGAAAGGGACGCGAGGGCAGCTATGGCTACACCTTC.

This chain links TRBV30 with TRBJ1-2; D is perhaps TRBD1 (5 bases). Germline CDR1 GTSNPN, CDR2 SVGIG (reference sequence). Trimming pared 3 bases from V and 8 bases from J, leaving 19 bases between. CDR3 length: 14 amino acids. CDR3 region: CAWRGIGQGRGYTF. DNA of the CDR3: TGTGCCTGGAGAGGGATTGGGCAGGGTAGGGGCTACACCTTC.

The rearrangement joins TRBV28 to TRBJ2-7; D tentatively reads TRBD1 or TRBD2 (5 bases each). V was trimmed by 7 bases and J by 0 bases, leaving 19 bases between them. Per germline, CDR1 MDHEN and CDR2 SYDVKM. This CDR3 is 16 amino acids long. The CDR3 DNA is TGTGCCAGCATATCTCGTCGGGGCAGGAGCTCCTACGAGCAGTACTTC. Its protein product is CASISRRGRSSYEQYF.

The chain has TRBV2 and TRBJ2-4; weak D call: TRBD2 (5 bases). CDR1 and CDR2 from the germline V gene are SNHLY and FYNNEI. The CDR3 is 14 amino acids. V dropped 7 bases and J dropped 2 bases, with 12 bases sitting between them. The CDR3 nucleotides read TGTGCCAGCACCCTTGAGCGGTCCAAAAACATTCAGTACTTC. Amino acid sequence: CASTLERSKNIQYF. Based on the CDR3 plus reference TRBV2 and TRBJ2-4, the full variable domain is EPEVTQTPSHQVTQMGQEVILRCVPISNHLYFYWYRQILGQKVEFLVSFYNNEISEKSEIFDDQFSVERPDGSNFTLKIRSTKLEDSAMYFCASTLERSKNIQYFGAGTRLSVL.

This rearrangement joins TRBV19 to TRBJ1-2; 7 nucleotides agree with TRBD1. Germline CDR1 is LNHDA and CDR2 is SQIVND (reference sequence). This CDR3 region has 14 residues. Trimming cost V 3 bases and J 5 bases; bases outside gene matches: 6. CDR3 DNA: TGTGCCAGTAGTATGAGGACAGGCCCATATGGCTACACCTTC. It translates to CASSMRTGPYGYTF.

The chain recombines TRBV5-5 with TRBJ2-3, with 15 bases lining up with TRBD2. Germline CDR1 reads SGHKS; CDR2 reads YYEKEE (reference sequence). The length of the CDR3 is 20 residues. V gave up 4 bases and J gave up 2 bases; unmatched junction bases: 14. CDR3 sequence reads: CASSPRGRTSGRASTDTQYF. CDR3 in DNA: TGTGCCAGCAGCCCCCGAGGGCGGACTAGCGGGAGGGCCTCCACAGATACGCAGTATTTT. Combining the CDR3 with reference TRBV5-5 and TRBJ2-3 gives the whole variable domain DAGVTQSPTHLIKTRGQQVTLRCSPISGHKSVSWYQQVLGQGPQFIFQYYEKEERGRGNFPDRFSARQFPNYSSELNVNALLLGDSALYLCASSPRGRTSGRASTDTQYFGPGTRLTVL.